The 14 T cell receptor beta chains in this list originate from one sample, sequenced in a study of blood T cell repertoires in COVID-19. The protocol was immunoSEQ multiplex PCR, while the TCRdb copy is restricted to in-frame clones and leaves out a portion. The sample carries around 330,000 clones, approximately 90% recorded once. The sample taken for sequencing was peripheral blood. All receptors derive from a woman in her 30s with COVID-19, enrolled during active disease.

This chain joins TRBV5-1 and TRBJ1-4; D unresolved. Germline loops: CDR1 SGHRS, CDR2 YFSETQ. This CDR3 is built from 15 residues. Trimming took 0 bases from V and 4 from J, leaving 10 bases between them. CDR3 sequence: CASSLVGLSNEKLFF. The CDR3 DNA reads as TGCGCCAGCAGCTTGGTCGGACTGAGTAATGAAAAACTGTTTTTT.

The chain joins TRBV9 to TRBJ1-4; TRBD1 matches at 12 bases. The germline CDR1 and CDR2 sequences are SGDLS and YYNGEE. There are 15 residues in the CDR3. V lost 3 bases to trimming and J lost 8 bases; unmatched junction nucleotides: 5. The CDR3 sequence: CASSASGTGGEKLFF. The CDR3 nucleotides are TGTGCCAGCAGCGCCTCCGGGACAGGGGGCGAAAAACTGTTTTTT.

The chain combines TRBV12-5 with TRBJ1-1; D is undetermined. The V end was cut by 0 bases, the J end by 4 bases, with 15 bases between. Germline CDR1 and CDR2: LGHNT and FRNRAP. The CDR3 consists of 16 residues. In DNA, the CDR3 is TGTGCTAGTGGTTTGGTACTTGCGGGTGTTGTCACTGAAGCTTTCTTT. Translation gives CASGLVLAGVVTEAFF.

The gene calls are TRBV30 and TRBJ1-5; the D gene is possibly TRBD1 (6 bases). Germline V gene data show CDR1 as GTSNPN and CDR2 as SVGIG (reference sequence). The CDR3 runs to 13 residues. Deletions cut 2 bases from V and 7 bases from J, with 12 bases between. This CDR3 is CAWSPQGRQPQHF. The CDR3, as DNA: TGTGCCTGGAGTCCACAGGGTCGGCAGCCCCAGCATTTT.

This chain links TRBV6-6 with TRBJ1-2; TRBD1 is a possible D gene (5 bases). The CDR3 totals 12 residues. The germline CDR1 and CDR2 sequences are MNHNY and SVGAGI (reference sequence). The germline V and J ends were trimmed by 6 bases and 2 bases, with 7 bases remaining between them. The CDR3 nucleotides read TGTGCCAGCAGGGGGCTGAACTATGGCTACACCTTC. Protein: CASRGLNYGYTF.

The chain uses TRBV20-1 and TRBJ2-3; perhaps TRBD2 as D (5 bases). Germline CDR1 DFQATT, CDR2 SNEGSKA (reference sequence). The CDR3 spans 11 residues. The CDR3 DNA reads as TGCATCGCGACTAACACAGATACGCAGTATTTT. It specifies CIATNTDTQYF.

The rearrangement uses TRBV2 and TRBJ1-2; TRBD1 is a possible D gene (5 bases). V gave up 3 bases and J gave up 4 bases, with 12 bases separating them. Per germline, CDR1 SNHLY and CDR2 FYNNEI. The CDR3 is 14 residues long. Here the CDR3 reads CASSEGSGIYGYTF. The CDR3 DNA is TGTGCCAGCAGTGAGGGATCAGGGATCTATGGCTACACCTTC.

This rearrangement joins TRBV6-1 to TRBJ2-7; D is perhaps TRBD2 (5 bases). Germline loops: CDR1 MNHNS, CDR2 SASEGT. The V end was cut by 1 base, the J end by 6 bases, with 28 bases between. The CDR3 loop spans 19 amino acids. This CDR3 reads CASSEGPLQSPVPTSEQYF. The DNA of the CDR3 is TGTGCCAGCAGTGAAGGCCCCTTGCAGTCTCCCGTCCCTACTAGCGAGCAGTACTTC.

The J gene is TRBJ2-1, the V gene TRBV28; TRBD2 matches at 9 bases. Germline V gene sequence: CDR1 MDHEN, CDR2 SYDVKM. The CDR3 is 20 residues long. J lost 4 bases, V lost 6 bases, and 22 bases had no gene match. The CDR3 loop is CASRPASPLGGAGGYNEQFF. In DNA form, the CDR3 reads TGTGCCAGCAGGCCCGCGTCACCTCTTGGAGGAGCGGGGGGTTACAATGAGCAGTTCTTC.

CDR3 sequence: CASSPQGATKNIQYF. DNA of the CDR3: TGTGCCAGCTCACCACAGGGGGCAACCAAAAACATTCAGTACTTC. The V gene is TRBV18, the J gene TRBJ2-4, with TRBD1 matching over 7 bases. Germline CDR1 and CDR2: KGHSH and LQKENI. The V segment lost 1 base and the J segment 2 bases; nucleotides outside the gene matches: 2. This CDR3 has 15 residues.

CDR3: CASSLPGQGSYEQYF. The CDR3, as DNA: TGTGCCAGCTCACTCCCGGGACAGGGCTCCTACGAGCAGTACTTC. V gene TRBV18 combines with J gene TRBJ2-7; 9 bases align to TRBD1. V shed 4 bases, J shed 0 bases, and the junction held 4 bases outside the gene matches. Per germline, CDR1 KGHSH and CDR2 LQKENI. This CDR3 is 15 amino acids long.

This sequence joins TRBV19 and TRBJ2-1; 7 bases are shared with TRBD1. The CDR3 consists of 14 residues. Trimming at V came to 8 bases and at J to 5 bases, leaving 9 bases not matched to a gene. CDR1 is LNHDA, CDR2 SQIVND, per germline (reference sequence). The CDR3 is CASVNRGLNNEQFF. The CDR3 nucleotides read TGTGCCAGTGTTAACAGGGGTTTAAACAATGAGCAGTTCTTC.

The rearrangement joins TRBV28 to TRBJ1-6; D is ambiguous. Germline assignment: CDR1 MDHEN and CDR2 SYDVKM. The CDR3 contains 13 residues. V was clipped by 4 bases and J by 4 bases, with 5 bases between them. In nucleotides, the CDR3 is TGTGCCAGCAGTTCAAATTATAATTCACCCCTCCACTTT. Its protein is CASSSNYNSPLHF.

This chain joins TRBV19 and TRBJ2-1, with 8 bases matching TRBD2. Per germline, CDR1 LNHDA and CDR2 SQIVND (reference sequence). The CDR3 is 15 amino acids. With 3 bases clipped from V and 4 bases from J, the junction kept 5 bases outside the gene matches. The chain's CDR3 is CASSIGAGGYNEQFF. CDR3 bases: TGTGCCAGTAGTATCGGGGCGGGGGGTTACAATGAGCAGTTCTTC. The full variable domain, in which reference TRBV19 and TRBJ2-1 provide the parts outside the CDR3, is DGGITQSPKYLFRKEGQNVTLSCEQNLNHDAMYWYRQDPGQGLRLIYYSQIVNDFQKGDIAEGYSVSREKKESFPLTVTSAQKNPTAFYLCASSIGAGGYNEQFFGPGTRLTVL.